The source of this T cell receptor beta chain is a study of blood T cell repertoires in COVID-19. Turning to the study itself: Spain, Italy and the United States supplied samples that represented acute and convalescent COVID-19. PBMCs, B-cell-depleted T cells, or T cells were the source of the cDNA or gDNA that made up the material.

In the authors' methods: Estimated nucleated cell counts came from reference gene primer amplification. This table comes from immunoSEQ multiplex PCR, and its TCRdb copy is limited to in-frame clones, with some not included. For V, J and clone size, that table is used; D and trimming come from the DNA. This table holds roughly 91,000 clones, over 80% found once. This CDR3 comprises 14 residues. V gave up 2 bases and J gave up 2 bases, with 10 bases separating them. Germline CDR1 and CDR2: MNHEY and SVGAGI. This rearrangement joins TRBV6-5 to TRBJ2-7; TRBD2 is a possible D gene (6 bases). Sequencing was done on a sample of peripheral blood. The source is a man in his 70s with active or convalescent COVID-19. CDR3 protein: CASSYAGPAYEQYF. CDR3 nucleotide sequence: TGTGCCAGCAGTTACGCGGGGCCAGCCTACGAGCAGTACTTC.